The 15 T cell receptor beta chains in this list originate from one sample, sequenced in a study of blood T cell repertoires in COVID-19. Generated by immunoSEQ multiplex PCR, the TCRdb table keeps only in-frame clones and is missing some. The sample contains some 360,000 clones, more than 75% of which appear only once. Sequences were obtained from peripheral blood. The receptor set was obtained from a woman aged 60 to 75 with COVID-19, enrolled during active disease.

The rearrangement links TRBV12-3 or TRBV12-4 to TRBJ2-5; D call uncertain. The CDR3 runs 13 residues. V was shortened by 3 bases and J by 4 bases, with 9 bases between the two germline ends. The CDR3 loop reads CASSFMSGETQYF. CDR3 DNA sequence: TGTGCCAGCAGTTTCATGTCGGGAGAGACCCAGTACTTC.

This clone occurred a few times. V gene TRBV5-1 combines with J gene TRBJ1-1; possible D gene TRBD1, 6 bases. The CDR3 covers 13 residues. CDR1 and CDR2 (germline): SGHRS, YFSETQ. V gave up 4 bases and J gave up 6 bases, with 13 bases separating them. The CDR3: CASSPGQPAEAFF. The CDR3 region has the DNA TGCGCCAGCAGCCCGGGACAACCGGCTGAAGCTTTCTTT.

The rearrangement joins TRBV5-1 to TRBJ2-1; 8 positions agree with TRBD2. J lost 9 bases, V lost 2 bases, and 7 bases had no gene match. From germline, CDR1 is SGHRS and CDR2 YFSETQ. The CDR3 has 14 residues. CDR3 protein: CASSFGGALGEQFF. For the CDR3, the DNA is TGCGCCAGCAGCTTCGGGGGGGCCTTGGGTGAGCAGTTCTTC.

The V gene is TRBV6-5, the J gene TRBJ2-3; 7 bases fit TRBD2. This CDR3 is 14 amino acids long. The germline CDR1 and CDR2 sequences are MNHEY and SVGAGI. Germline trimming cut 11 bases from V and 5 bases from J; bases unmatched to any gene: 13. CDR3 protein: CAAGSGATGDTQYF. The CDR3 DNA sequence: TGTGCCGCGGGGAGCGGGGCGACGGGAGATACGCAGTATTTT.

V gene TRBV11-2 combines with J gene TRBJ1-1, with 9 positions matching TRBD1. CDR3 length equals 15 residues. The germline gives CDR1 SGHAT, CDR2 FQNNGV. Trimming took 2 bases from V and 5 from J; bases not matched to a gene: 6. The chain's CDR3 is CASSLLGQGLTEAFF. The DNA for the CDR3 is TGTGCCAGCAGCTTATTGGGACAGGGATTAACTGAAGCTTTCTTT.

The chain uses TRBV29-1 and TRBJ1-2, with a weak D call TRBD1 (5 bases). Germline CDR1 reads SQVTM; CDR2 reads ANQGSEA. CDR3 length: 14 amino acids. Trimming removed 7 bases at V and 5 bases at J, with 20 bases between. Here the CDR3 reads CSAWAGPLFYGYTF. CDR3 DNA: TGCAGCGCTTGGGCGGGACCTCTGTTTTATGGCTACACCTTC.

V is TRBV15 and J is TRBJ1-2; 9 positions agree with TRBD1. The CDR3 contains 14 residues. Trimming at V came to 4 bases and at J to 8 bases, leaving 8 bases not matched to a gene. Germline V gene sequence: CDR1 LNHNV, CDR2 YYDKDF (reference sequence). CDR3 sequence (DNA): TGTGCCACCAGCAAGGACAGGGGCGGCGGGGGCTACACCTTC. It translates to CATSKDRGGGGYTF.

The chain joins TRBV7-8 to TRBJ1-3, with D uncertain. Trimming took off 2 bases at V and 0 bases at J, with 17 bases between the two ends. Germline CDR1 is SGHVS and CDR2 is FQNEAQ. The length of the CDR3 is 18 residues. As DNA, the CDR3 is TGTGCCAGCAGCTTATCCTCGGCCGGACTATTCTCTGGAAACACCATATATTTT. The encoded protein is CASSLSSAGLFSGNTIYF.

This clone appeared a single time. The chain links TRBV11-2 to TRBJ2-1; a weak D match, TRBD2 (6 bases). Trimming cost V 4 bases and J 2 bases, with 18 bases left between them. There are 17 residues in the CDR3. Germline V gives CDR1 SGHAT, CDR2 FQNNGV. CDR3 nucleotide sequence: TGTGCCAGCAGCTACGGAAGGGGCGGGGTTGCCTACAATGAGCAGTTCTTC. Its translation: CASSYGRGGVAYNEQFF.

CDR3 sequence (DNA): TGTGCCAGCAGCTCCATAAGGGAGAGGGATGAGCAGTTCTTC. It specifies CASSSIRERDEQFF. This chain connects TRBV7-9 to TRBJ2-1, with D maybe TRBD2 (5 bases). Germline CDR1 SEHNR, CDR2 FQNEAQ (reference sequence). Trimming shortened V by 4 bases and J by 8 bases, and 15 bases separated the two germline ends. The CDR3 is 14 residues long.

The chain employs TRBV12-2 and TRBJ1-5; TRBD1 was called by the table and not checked on the DNA. TRBV12-2 is noted as a pseudogene. This CDR3 has 19 residues. This CDR3 is CASRLVHVVRGHYNQPQHF. In nucleotides, the CDR3 is TGTGCAAGTCGCTTAGTTCATGTGGTTCGGGGACATTACAATCAGCCCCAGCATTTT.

This sequence joins TRBV4-1 and TRBJ1-3; D remains unclear. V dropped 4 bases and J dropped 6 bases, with 13 bases sitting between them. The CDR3 loop spans 14 amino acids. The V gene's germline CDR1 is MGHRA and CDR2 YSYEKL. The DNA for the CDR3 is TGCGCCAGCAGCCTCCGGTCAAACTTAAACACCATATATTTT. Translating gives CASSLRSNLNTIYF.

This clone is a singleton in its sample. The rearrangement uses TRBV3-1 (or the pseudogene TRBV3-2) and TRBJ1-4; D possibly corresponds to TRBD1 (5 bases). V was shortened by 1 base and J by 8 bases, with 8 bases between the two germline ends. Looked up from germline, CDR1 is LGHDT and CDR2 is YNNKEL (reference sequence). This CDR3 region has 13 residues. CDR3 nucleotide sequence: TGTGCCAGCAGCCAAGCATCAGGGGAAAAACTGTTTTTT. This codes for CASSQASGEKLFF.

The genes are TRBV13 and TRBJ2-3, with 11 positions matching TRBD2. The trim removed 2 bases at V and 0 bases at J, leaving 10 bases unmatched. The germline gives CDR1 PRHDT, CDR2 FYEKMQ (reference sequence). The length of the CDR3 is 19 residues. The chain's CDR3 is CASSLWASGGLLSTDTQYF. The CDR3 region has the DNA TGTGCCAGCAGCTTATGGGCTAGCGGGGGGCTTCTAAGCACAGATACGCAGTATTTT.

This clone was detected only once. The chain's CDR3 is CASSPGTGSTYEQYF. CDR3 nucleotides: TGTGCCAGTAGTCCTGGGACAGGTTCAACCTACGAGCAGTACTTC. V usage is TRBV19 and J usage is TRBJ2-7, with 8 bases matching TRBD1. This CDR3 region has 15 residues. J was trimmed by 2 bases and V by 5 bases; bases with no gene match: 8. Germline CDR1 reads LNHDA; CDR2 reads SQIVND (reference sequence).